These 6 T cell receptor beta chains were sequenced from one sample in a study of CD8+ T cells in alopecia areata. cDNA prepared by RNA extraction and subsequent reverse transcription served as the template for sequencing. Clones were sequenced by immunoSEQ multiplex PCR, and TCRdb holds only the in-frame ones, with some missing. The sample holds 130,000 to 150,000 clones, 75% to 85% seen once. Treatment here: oral pan-JAK inhibitor, 5-10 mg twice daily. The specimen was CD8+ T cells sorted from blood, collected at week 4, from a patient treated with tofacitinib. The receptor source for this set is a human donor with alopecia areata.

This clone was seen a few times. V and J are TRBV5-1 and TRBJ2-7, with 8 bases aligning to TRBD1. This CDR3 has 14 residues. Germline-derived CDR1 and CDR2 are SGHRS and YFSETQ. V lost 9 bases to trimming and J lost 5 bases; unmatched junction nucleotides: 13. CDR3 in amino acids: CATFPGQAVDEQYF. As DNA, the CDR3 is TGCGCCACATTTCCGGGACAGGCGGTCGACGAGCAGTACTTC.

A few counts support this clone. The chain employs TRBV4-3 and TRBJ2-1; 12 nucleotides match TRBD2. Germline V gene data show CDR1 as LGHNA and CDR2 as YSLEER. The CDR3 extends over 19 amino acids. With 1 base clipped from V and 7 bases from J, the junction kept 14 bases outside the gene matches. CDR3 sequence (DNA): TGCGCCAGCAGCCAAGTACTCCCCGCTAGCGGGGGGGCTCGGAATGAGCAGTTCTTC. It yields the protein CASSQVLPASGGARNEQFF.

The chain links TRBV27 to TRBJ2-3; possibly TRBD1 or TRBD2 for D (5 bases each). The germline CDR1 and CDR2 sequences are MNHEY and SMNVEV (reference sequence). The CDR3 loop spans 15 amino acids. V was clipped by 1 base and J by 0 bases, with 8 bases between them. CDR3: CASSLLGPSTDTQYF. As DNA, the CDR3 is TGTGCCAGCAGTTTATTGGGACCTAGCACAGATACGCAGTATTTT.

This clone was detected only a few times. The chain recombines TRBV4-3 with TRBJ1-2; TRBD1 matches at 8 bases. This CDR3 is built from 16 residues. CDR1 is LGHNA and CDR2 is YSLEER in the germline V gene. Unmatched junction bases numbered 6, after V lost 1 base and J lost 2 bases. The CDR3 loop is CASSQADRGWNYGYTF. As DNA, the CDR3 is TGCGCCAGCAGCCAAGCCGACAGGGGCTGGAACTATGGCTACACCTTC.

V usage is TRBV5-1 and J usage is TRBJ1-1, with D possibly being TRBD1 (5 bases). Trimming took 7 bases from V and 1 from J, leaving 17 bases between them. The germline CDR1 and CDR2 sequences are SGHRS and YFSETQ. The CDR3 has 15 residues. In DNA, the CDR3 is TGCGCCAGCCTCCCCCTGGGACCTACGAACACTGAAGCTTTCTTT. Amino acid sequence: CASLPLGPTNTEAFF.

The chain is built from TRBV10-2 and TRBJ2-7; TRBD1 is a possible D gene (5 bases). Trimming stripped 6 bases from V and 3 bases from J, with 15 bases between. Germline V CDR1 and CDR2: WSHSY, SAAADI. This CDR3 is built from 14 residues. The CDR3: CASRAQESNYEQYF. The CDR3 DNA is TGCGCCAGCAGGGCACAGGAGTCTAACTACGAGCAGTACTTC.